The present T cell receptor beta chain was sequenced within a study of T cells after yellow fever vaccination. Study-wide background: Researchers used SMART-Seq v4 Ultra Low Input to prepare fractions that had low cell numbers.

Generation of TCR cDNA used 5'RACE template switching (which added a universal primer site and UMIs). TCRdb re-called the 5' RACE reads through MiXCR, storing one row per CDR3 protein. The sample lists about 170,000 distinct CDR3 sequences, roughly 9.6% seen once, with 36% in the top ten. Study findings and constraints: Clonotypes found in both CD4 and CD8 compartments made up a small share.

The CDR3 is 14 residues long. The J segment lost 6 bases and the V segment lost 3 bases, leaving 8 bases of the junction unmatched. Germline V gene sequence: CDR1 SGHRS, CDR2 YFSETQ. Notes on this clonotype: The target antigen is unknown.

This receptor was identified in a man younger than 35 who received the YFV17D yellow fever vaccine. The V and J genes are TRBV5-1 and TRBJ1-2; TRBD1 matches at 7 bases. The material sequenced was CD8+ T cells sorted from PBMCs, taken 15 days after the yellow fever booster vaccination. The CDR3 DNA is TGCGCCAGCAGCTCCGAAGACAGGGCGGATGGCTACACCTTC. This encodes CASSSEDRADGYTF.